A single sample gave rise to the 9 T cell receptor beta chains below, sequenced in a study of CD8+ T cells in alopecia areata. After isolation, RNA underwent reverse transcription to generate cDNA as the sequencing template. Generated by immunoSEQ multiplex PCR, the TCRdb table keeps only in-frame clones and is missing some. The table lists about 97,000 clones, less than 50% of them singletons, with 1% to 1.5% in the top ten. The sample consisted of CD4+ T cells sorted from blood. The receptors were gathered from a human donor with alopecia areata.

The chain uses TRBV14 and TRBJ2-1; 8 positions match TRBD1. Unmatched junction bases numbered 17, after V lost 9 bases and J lost 10 bases. CDR3 length: 15 residues. Germline assignment: CDR1 SGHDN and CDR2 FVKESK. In DNA form, the CDR3 reads TGTGCCAGTACGGAAGGGACAGGCCCGATTTGGGAGCAGTTCTTC. It encodes CASTEGTGPIWEQFF.

The chain employs TRBV15 and TRBJ2-7; D uncertain. Trimming removed 0 bases from V and 2 bases from J, with 14 bases in between. Per germline, CDR1 LNHNV and CDR2 YYDKDF (reference sequence). The CDR3 length is 16 residues. The CDR3 DNA reads as TGTGCCACCAGCAGAGATCGAGGATCCCTGACCTACGAGCAGTACTTC. Translated, it gives CATSRDRGSLTYEQYF.

CDR3 sequence (DNA): TGTGCCTGGAGCGACGACAGGGGGCGAGATGGGGGTTCACCCCTCCACTTT. Amino acids: CAWSDDRGRDGGSPLHF. The rearrangement uses TRBV30 and TRBJ1-6, with 10 positions matching TRBD1. V trimming: 3 bases; J trimming: 9 bases; junction bases outside the gene matches: 14. This CDR3 region has 17 residues. Germline lookup yields CDR1 GTSNPN and CDR2 SVGIG (reference sequence).

The chain couples TRBV30 to TRBJ2-5; a possible D gene is TRBD2 (5 bases). This CDR3 comprises 11 residues. Trimming took off 2 bases at V and 7 bases at J, with 8 bases between the two ends. CDR1 is GTSNPN, CDR2 SVGIG, per germline (reference sequence). CDR3: CAWSFAGTQYF. The DNA of the CDR3 is TGTGCCTGGAGTTTTGCGGGGACCCAGTACTTC.

The chain couples TRBV28 to TRBJ2-2, with D perhaps matching TRBD1 or TRBD2 (6 bases each). V was clipped by 7 bases and J by 7 bases, with 19 bases between them. Germline V gives CDR1 MDHEN, CDR2 SYDVKM. The CDR3 covers 15 residues. The chain's CDR3 is CASNGGPQDIGELFF. The CDR3 region has the DNA TGTGCCAGCAATGGGGGGCCGCAAGACATCGGGGAGCTGTTTTTT.

This clone has a handful of counts. The rearrangement uses TRBV7-2 and TRBJ2-1; D remains unclear. Germline V gene data show CDR1 as SGHTA and CDR2 as FQGNSA. V was cut by 1 base and J by 9 bases, with 4 bases left in between. The CDR3 runs to 11 residues. CDR3 loop: CASSLESEQFF. For the CDR3, the DNA is TGTGCCAGCAGCTTAGAAAGTGAGCAGTTCTTC. Full variable domain (outside the CDR3, taken from reference TRBV7-2 and TRBJ2-1): GAGVSQSPSNKVTEKGKDVELRCDPISGHTALYWYRQSLGQGLEFLIYFQGNSAPDKSGLPSDRFSAERTGGSVSTLTIQRTQQEDSAVYLCASSLESEQFFGPGTRLTVL.

In this sample, this clone turned up a few times. The chain couples TRBV18 to TRBJ2-5; 8 nucleotides align to TRBD2. The CDR3 contains 15 residues. The V gene's germline CDR1 is KGHSH and CDR2 LQKENI. The V and J ends lost 2 bases and 2 bases, in that order; junction bases with no gene match: 4. CDR3 sequence (DNA): TGTGCCAGCTCACCAGGAGGACTAGCTCAAGAGACCCAGTACTTC. It translates to CASSPGGLAQETQYF. The full variable domain, in which reference TRBV18 and TRBJ2-5 provide the parts outside the CDR3, is NAGVMQNPRHLVRRRGQEARLRCSPMKGHSHVYWYRQLPEEGLKFMVYLQKENIIDESGMPKERFSAEFPKEGPSILRIQQVVRGDSAAYFCASSPGGLAQETQYFGPGTRLLVL.

This clone was detected a few times. The chain couples TRBV15 to TRBJ1-2; no definite D call. Germline V lookup: CDR1 LNHNV, CDR2 YYDKDF (reference sequence). Trimming removed 5 bases from V and 3 bases from J, with 13 bases in between. The CDR3 length is 14 residues. CDR3 DNA sequence: TGTGCCACCAGCCCCCGATACGATCACTATGGCTACACCTTC. Protein: CATSPRYDHYGYTF.

J is TRBJ2-6 and V is TRBV19; no clear D. The CDR3 length is 17 residues. V was cut by 4 bases and J by 0 bases, with 13 bases left in between. Germline-derived CDR1 and CDR2 are LNHDA and SQIVND (reference sequence). CDR3 region: CASSRRSSISGANVLTF. CDR3 nucleotide sequence: TGTGCCAGTAGTAGGAGATCAAGCATCTCTGGGGCCAACGTCCTGACTTTC.